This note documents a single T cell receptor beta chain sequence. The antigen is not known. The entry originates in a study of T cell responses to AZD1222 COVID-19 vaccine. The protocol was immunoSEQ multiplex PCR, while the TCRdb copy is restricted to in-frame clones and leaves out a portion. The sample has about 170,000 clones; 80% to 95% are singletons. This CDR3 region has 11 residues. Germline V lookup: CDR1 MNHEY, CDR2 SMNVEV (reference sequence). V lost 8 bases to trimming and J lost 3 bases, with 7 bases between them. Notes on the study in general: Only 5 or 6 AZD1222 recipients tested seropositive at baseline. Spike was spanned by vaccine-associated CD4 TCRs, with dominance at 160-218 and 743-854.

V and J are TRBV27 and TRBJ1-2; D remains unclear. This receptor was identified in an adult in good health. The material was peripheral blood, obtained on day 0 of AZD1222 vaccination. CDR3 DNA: TGTGCCAGCCCGGCCGACTATGGCTACACCTTC. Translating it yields CASPADYGYTF.